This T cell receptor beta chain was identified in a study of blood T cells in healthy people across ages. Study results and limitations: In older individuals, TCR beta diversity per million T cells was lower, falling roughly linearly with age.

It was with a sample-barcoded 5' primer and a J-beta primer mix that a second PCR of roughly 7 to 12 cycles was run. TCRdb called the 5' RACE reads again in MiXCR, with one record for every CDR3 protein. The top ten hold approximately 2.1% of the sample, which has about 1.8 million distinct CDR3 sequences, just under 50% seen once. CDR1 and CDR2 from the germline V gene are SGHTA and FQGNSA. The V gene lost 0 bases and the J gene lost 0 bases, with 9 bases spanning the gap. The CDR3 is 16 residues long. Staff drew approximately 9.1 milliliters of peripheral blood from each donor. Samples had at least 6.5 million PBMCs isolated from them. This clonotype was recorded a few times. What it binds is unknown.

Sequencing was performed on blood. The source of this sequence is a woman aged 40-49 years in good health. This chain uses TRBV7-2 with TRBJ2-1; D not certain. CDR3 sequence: CASSLAPGISYNEQFF. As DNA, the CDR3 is TGTGCCAGCAGCTTAGCGCCCGGAATCTCCTACAATGAGCAGTTCTTC.